The clone carrying this T cell receptor (beta chain) was detected only once. These data belong to a study of blood T cell repertoires in COVID-19. Study as a whole: The samples span acute and convalescent COVID-19 from the United States, Italy and Spain.

In the original processing: Reference gene primer amplification yielded estimated nucleated cell counts. Here immunoSEQ multiplex PCR was the method, and the copy in TCRdb shows in-frame clones only, minus some. V and J calls and clone size follow that table, whereas D and trimming were derived from the DNA. The data show approximately 350,000 clones, 80% to 90% seen once. This sequence was found in a man in his forties with acute or convalescent COVID-19. Input material: peripheral blood.

This chain's CDR3 is CASSHLGGGRDLLETYNSPLHF. DNA of the CDR3: TGTGCCAGCAGCCATCTGGGGGGTGGCAGGGACCTTTTAGAAACCTATAATTCACCCCTCCACTTT. The V gene is TRBV4-2, the J gene TRBJ1-6, with D maybe TRBD1 (5 bases). Trimming took off 3 bases at V and 2 bases at J, with 29 bases between the two ends. This CDR3 is built from 22 residues. In germline, CDR1 is LGHNA, CDR2 YNFKEQ.